The 5 T cell receptor beta chains listed next were all sequenced from one sample in a study of human T cells and chemical hapten exposure. TCRdb itself ran the RACE reads through MiXCR, one entry per CDR3 protein. Of tens of thousands of distinct CDR3 sequences in the sample, about 8.6% were seen once. Described time point: healthy volunteer bleed at 2 weeks. Whole blood, unfractionated, served as the material for total RNA extraction. Sample: whole blood. Receptors originate from a female donor in good health. Some clones in this sample may be carry-over from other donors' samples.

In DNA, the CDR3 is TGTGCCAGCAGGCCATTAAGCATGGGACAACTGAACACTGAAGCTTTCTTT. Translated: CASRPLSMGQLNTEAFF. This sequence joins TRBV28 and TRBJ1-1, with D possibly TRBD1 on 6 matching bases. Germline V gene data show CDR1 as MDHEN and CDR2 as SYDVKM. Trimming shortened V by 6 bases and J by 0 bases, and 20 bases separated the two germline ends. The CDR3 has 17 amino acids.

The chain is built from TRBV10-3 and TRBJ2-3; TRBD1 is a possible D gene (6 bases). The CDR3 covers 16 residues. The V end lost 5 bases, the J end lost 1 base, and 16 bases lay between the germline ends. Germline V lookup: CDR1 ENHRY, CDR2 SYGVKD. The CDR3 here is CAISKDSSRGTDTQYF. CDR3 DNA: TGTGCCATCAGTAAGGACAGCTCGCGGGGCACAGATACGCAGTATTTT.

This clonotype was seen a few times. The chain recombines TRBV12-3 or TRBV12-4 with TRBJ2-5; D unclear. The CDR3 is made up of 15 amino acids. V dropped 3 bases and J dropped 2 bases, with 13 bases sitting between them. The CDR3 here is CASSFMVAIQETQYF. The CDR3 DNA is TGTGCCAGCAGTTTCATGGTAGCCATACAAGAGACCCAGTACTTC.

There are many counts of this clonotype. V gene TRBV20-1 combines with J gene TRBJ1-1, with 7 bases aligning to TRBD1. J gave up 4 bases and V 6 bases, and 11 bases lay outside the gene matches. The CDR3 is 14 amino acids. Germline V CDR1 and CDR2: DFQATT, SNEGSKA (reference sequence). In nucleotides, the CDR3 is TGCAGTGCCATGCACATAGACAGGGCCACTGAAGCTTTCTTT. Translation gives CSAMHIDRATEAFF.

The sample holds a few counts of this clonotype. The rearrangement links TRBV5-1 to TRBJ1-1; 11 bases are a match to TRBD1. The germline V gene has CDR1 SGHRS and CDR2 YFSETQ. The trim removed 3 bases at V and 5 bases at J, leaving 9 bases unmatched. The CDR3 runs 16 residues. CDR3 residues: CASSWGQGVAVTEAFF. Here the CDR3 DNA reads TGCGCCAGCAGCTGGGGACAGGGGGTAGCGGTGACTGAAGCTTTCTTT.